One sample yielded the 18 T cell receptor beta chains listed below, sequenced in a study of blood T cell repertoires in COVID-19. Libraries were prepared by immunoSEQ multiplex PCR; TCRdb keeps only in-frame clonotypes and omits some of them. Of fewer than 250,000 clones detected, approximately 81% appear once; the ten largest clones hold about 8.9%. The sample taken for sequencing was PBMCs or T cells enriched from blood (not recorded which). Receptors originate from a woman aged 45-60 years with acute COVID-19.

This clone was seen a few times. Distinct nucleotide sequences in the sample also encode this CDR3. The V gene is TRBV3-1 (or the pseudogene TRBV3-2), the J gene TRBJ1-5; the match to TRBD1 covers 8 bases. The CDR3 contains 15 residues. V gave up 0 bases and J gave up 7 bases; unmatched junction bases: 5. Germline CDR1 is LGHDT and CDR2 is YNNKEL (reference sequence). The CDR3 region has the DNA TGTGCCAGCAGCCAAGATCCAGGGGGCAGCCAGCCCCAGCATTTT. This encodes CASSQDPGGSQPQHF.

This clone was seen only once. The chain uses TRBV19 and TRBJ1-1; D remains ambiguous. Germline V gene sequence: CDR1 LNHDA, CDR2 SQIVND (reference sequence). This CDR3 spans 13 amino acids. V lost 5 bases and J 0 bases, leaving 7 bases between the germline ends. The CDR3 reads CASSSYLNTEAFF. For the CDR3, the DNA is TGTGCCAGTAGTTCCTACTTGAACACTGAAGCTTTCTTT.

This rearrangement joins TRBV5-1 to TRBJ2-3; 13 bases align to TRBD2. J was trimmed by 6 bases and V by 1 base; bases with no gene match: 11. The CDR3 runs 18 residues. Germline V gives CDR1 SGHRS, CDR2 YFSETQ. The CDR3 loop reads CASSLYPGLAGLWDTQYF. The CDR3, as DNA: TGCGCCAGCAGCTTGTACCCGGGACTAGCGGGGCTCTGGGATACGCAGTATTTT.

The V gene is TRBV5-1, the J gene TRBJ2-7; TRBD2 aligns across 11 bases. CDR3 size: 15 residues. Losses at the gene ends were 4 bases for V and 5 bases for J; bases not matched to a gene: 8. Germline lookup yields CDR1 SGHRS and CDR2 YFSETQ. In DNA form, the CDR3 reads TGCGCCAGCAGCATCACTAGCGGGAGCCCCAACGAGCAGTACTTC. It is translated as CASSITSGSPNEQYF.

Of note for this clone: The sample has other DNA sequences that encode this CDR3 too. V gene TRBV7-2 combines with J gene TRBJ1-1; maybe TRBD1 (5 bases). Trimming took 1 base from V and 1 from J, leaving 7 bases between them. This CDR3 spans 14 amino acids. Germline V gene lookup returns CDR1 SGHTA and CDR2 FQGNSA. The CDR3 here is CASSLGGSNTEAFF. The DNA of the CDR3 is TGTGCCAGCAGCTTAGGGGGCTCGAACACTGAAGCTTTCTTT. Full variable domain (rest looked up from reference TRBV7-2 and TRBJ1-1): GAGVSQSPSNKVTEKGKDVELRCDPISGHTALYWYRQSLGQGLEFLIYFQGNSAPDKSGLPSDRFSAERTGGSVSTLTIQRTQQEDSAVYLCASSLGGSNTEAFFGQGTRLTVV.

The V gene is TRBV7-9, the J gene TRBJ2-3; the match to TRBD1 covers 9 bases. The V and J ends lost 1 base and 1 base, in that order; junction bases with no gene match: 6. The germline gives CDR1 SEHNR, CDR2 FQNEAQ (reference sequence). CDR3 size: 17 residues. The CDR3 region has the DNA TGTGCCAGCAGCTTAGGAGTAACAGGGGGCCGCACAGATACGCAGTATTTT. Translating it yields CASSLGVTGGRTDTQYF.

This clone has only a few counts. This chain uses TRBV7-2 with TRBJ1-2; perhaps TRBD1 as D (5 bases). CDR1 and CDR2 from the germline V gene are SGHTA and FQGNSA. V was pared by 1 base and J by 4 bases, with 13 bases between. The CDR3 totals 15 residues. The CDR3, as DNA: TGTGCCAGCAGCTTAGTCCGTCAGGGTATCTATGGCTACACCTTC. This gives the protein CASSLVRQGIYGYTF. The full variable domain, its missing parts supplied by reference TRBV7-2 and TRBJ1-2, is GAGVSQSPSNKVTEKGKDVELRCDPISGHTALYWYRQSLGQGLEFLIYFQGNSAPDKSGLPSDRFSAERTGGSVSTLTIQRTQQEDSAVYLCASSLVRQGIYGYTFGSGTRLTVV.

The CDR3 sequence: CASSHDIPGGDTEAFF. For the CDR3, the DNA is TGTGCCAGCAGCCACGATATACCCGGGGGGGACACTGAAGCTTTCTTT. The chain links TRBV3-1 (or the pseudogene TRBV3-2) to TRBJ1-1, with D possibly being TRBD1 (5 bases). The germline CDR1 and CDR2 sequences are LGHDT and YNNKEL (reference sequence). The CDR3 is 16 amino acids. The ends were cut back, 3 bases at V and 3 bases at J, with 17 bases in the middle.

The CDR3 is CASSLGTGTYEQYF. The CDR3 region has the DNA TGTGCCAGCAGCCTCGGGACTGGTACCTACGAGCAGTACTTC. The chain carries TRBV11-3 and TRBJ2-7; possible D gene TRBD2, 6 bases. CDR1 is SGHNT and CDR2 is YENEEA in the germline V gene. Trimming pared 5 bases from V and 2 bases from J, leaving 13 bases between. The CDR3 covers 14 residues.

This CDR3 is CASSYGTGGRTEAFF. CDR3 coding DNA: TGTGCCAGCAGCTACGGTACAGGGGGTCGGACTGAAGCTTTCTTT. The J gene is TRBJ1-1, the V gene TRBV7-9, with TRBD1 matching over 8 bases. The CDR3 totals 15 residues. V gave up 4 bases and J gave up 5 bases; unmatched junction bases: 9. In germline, CDR1 is SEHNR, CDR2 FQNEAQ (reference sequence).

The CDR3 coding sequence is TGCGCCAGTAGGGGGATCGGCTACGAGCAGTACTTC. Its translation is CASRGIGYEQYF. The rearrangement joins TRBV10-1 to TRBJ2-7; D is perhaps TRBD1 (6 bases). The CDR3 sequence is 12 residues long. Germline V gene sequence: CDR1 WNHNN, CDR2 SYGVQD (reference sequence). Between the trimmed V and J ends, which lost 9 bases and 3 bases, there was a span of 12 bases.

The rearrangement joins TRBV3-1 (or the pseudogene TRBV3-2) to TRBJ2-1; TRBD2 matches at 8 bases. The CDR3 covers 13 residues. V was pared by 4 bases and J by 9 bases, with 5 bases of the junction left unmatched. Germline values: CDR1 LGHDT, CDR2 YNNKEL (reference sequence). In DNA form, the CDR3 reads TGTGCCAGCAGCCGGACTAGCACTAGTGAGCAGTTCTTC. Its protein product is CASSRTSTSEQFF.

The CDR3 nucleotides are TGTGCCAGCAGCTCGACAGGGCGTGAACGGGGAGCTTTCTTT. Its translation: CASSSTGRERGAFF. The chain couples TRBV6-2 or TRBV6-3 to TRBJ1-1; 7 bases are a match to TRBD1. Trimming removed 6 bases from V and 10 bases from J; junction bases left unmatched: 14. CDR1 MNHEY and CDR2 SVGEGT come from the germline V gene. The CDR3 totals 14 residues.

The V call is TRBV4-2, the J call TRBJ2-7; D possibly corresponds to TRBD2 (5 bases). V shed 0 bases and J shed 7 bases, with 19 bases lying between them. The germline CDR1 and CDR2 sequences are LGHNA and YNFKEQ. This CDR3 has 16 amino acids. In nucleotides, the CDR3 is TGTGCCAGCAGCCAAGATCCGGCAAAGGGAGTGTGGGAGCAGTACTTC. Its protein product is CASSQDPAKGVWEQYF.

This sequence joins TRBV7-8 and TRBJ2-2; possibly TRBD2 for D (6 bases). The germline V gene has CDR1 SGHVS and CDR2 FQNEAQ. V was shortened by 5 bases and J by 9 bases, with 13 bases between the two germline ends. CDR3 size: 13 residues. The CDR3 bases are TGTGCCAGCAGCACTAGCCCGAACAGGGAGCTGTTTTTT. Translating gives CASSTSPNRELFF. The full variable domain, completed using reference TRBV7-8 and TRBJ2-2, is GAGVSQSPRYKVAKRGQDVALRCDPISGHVSLFWYQQALGQGPEFLTYFQNEAQLDKSGLPSDRFFAERPEGSVSTLKIQRTQQEDSAVYLCASSTSPNRELFFGEGSRLTVL.

The sample holds one count of this clone. The rearrangement joins TRBV7-9 to TRBJ2-7, with D tentatively TRBD1 (6 bases). V shed 4 bases and J shed 3 bases, with 7 bases lying between them. Germline CDR1 reads SEHNR; CDR2 reads FQNEAQ (reference sequence). The CDR3 loop spans 12 amino acids. Here the CDR3 reads CASSSQGYEQYF. The CDR3 DNA sequence: TGTGCCAGCAGCTCACAGGGCTACGAGCAGTACTTC.

This chain links TRBV7-2 with TRBJ1-1; tentatively, D is TRBD1 (5 bases). Germline CDR1 reads SGHTA; CDR2 reads FQGNSA. Trimming shortened V by 3 bases and J by 1 base, and 9 bases separated the two germline ends. There are 14 residues in the CDR3. CDR3 in amino acids: CASSLGQWNTEAFF. The CDR3 DNA sequence: TGTGCCAGCAGCTTGGGGCAGTGGAACACTGAAGCTTTCTTT.

The V call is TRBV27, the J call TRBJ1-1; D may be TRBD1 (6 bases). The germline CDR1 and CDR2 sequences are MNHEY and SMNVEV (reference sequence). This CDR3 is 15 amino acids long. V lost 6 bases, J lost 3 bases, and 17 bases lay in between. The DNA of the CDR3 is TGTGCCAGCAGGTTCCTTACAGGGTTGTACACTGAAGCTTTCTTT. It translates to CASRFLTGLYTEAFF.